These 10 T cell receptor beta chains share one sample of origin, sequenced in a study of T cells in Graves' hyperthyroidism and ophthalmopathy. TCR beta CDR3 region amplification was performed from RNA transcripts. First-round RT-PCR of the TCR CDR3 relied on the HTBI primer set. TCRdb passed the multiplex PCR reads through MiXCR, listing each CDR3 protein once. The sample contains 400,000 or so distinct CDR3 sequences, over 11% of which appear only once. The sequenced material came from blood. These receptors were obtained from a man in his forties or fifties with Graves' ophthalmopathy.

This clonotype appeared a few times. The chain is built from TRBV18 and TRBJ2-5, with 7 bases that match TRBD2. CDR3 size: 15 residues. The germline V gene has CDR1 KGHSH and CDR2 LQKENI. Trimming removed 0 bases from V and 2 bases from J; junction bases left unmatched: 3. The CDR3 sequence is CASSPPAGAQETQYF. The CDR3 region has the DNA TGTGCCAGCTCACCACCCGCGGGAGCGCAAGAGACCCAGTACTTC.

About this clonotype itself: A read error may explain this, as a much larger clone is one base away. The chain employs TRBV7-9 and TRBJ2-1; no clear D. The CDR3 contains 14 residues. Germline V gene lookup returns CDR1 SEHNR and CDR2 FQNEAQ (reference sequence). CDR3 in amino acids: CASSFEGFRNEQSF. Here the CDR3 DNA reads TGTGCCAGCAGCTTCGAAGGGTTTCGCAATGAGCAGTCCTTC. Looking up the rest from reference TRBV7-9 and TRBJ2-1 gives the full variable domain: DTGVSQNPRHKITKRGQNVTFRCDPISEHNRLYWYRQTLGQGPEFLTYFQNEAQLEKSRLLSDRFSAERPKGSFSTLEIQRTEQGDSAMYLCASSFEGFRNEQSFGPGTRLTVL.

This clonotype was seen many times. This chain links TRBV20-1 with TRBJ1-1; 8 nucleotides match TRBD1. The germline gives CDR1 DFQATT, CDR2 SNEGSKA (reference sequence). Trimming at V came to 3 bases and at J to 0 bases, leaving 3 bases not matched to a gene. The CDR3 is 14 amino acids. The CDR3 DNA is TGCAGTGCTAGGGAGGGACAGGTGAACACTGAAGCTTTCTTT. Encoded protein: CSAREGQVNTEAFF.

There are many counts of this clonotype. V and J are TRBV10-3 and TRBJ2-1, with a possible D match to TRBD1 (5 bases). CDR3 length: 15 amino acids. The V gene's germline CDR1 is ENHRY and CDR2 SYGVKD. Between the trimmed V and J ends, which lost 10 bases and 1 base, there was a span of 17 bases. CDR3 sequence reads: CATQGIAASYNEQFF. CDR3 DNA: TGTGCCACCCAGGGCATTGCAGCGTCCTACAATGAGCAGTTCTTC.

There are many counts of this clonotype. The chain's CDR3 is CASSYGAGTSSYEQYF. CDR3 bases: TGTGCCAGCAGCTACGGGGCGGGTACCAGCTCCTACGAGCAGTACTTC. The J gene is TRBJ2-7, the V gene TRBV11-1; perhaps D is TRBD1 or TRBD2 (5 bases each). V was shortened by 4 bases and J by 0 bases, with 16 bases between the two germline ends. The CDR3 spans 16 residues. Germline assignment: CDR1 SGHAT and CDR2 FQDESV (reference sequence).

This clonotype was seen only a few times. CDR3 in DNA: TGTGCCAGCCAACGTGGGAGTCAAGAGACCCAGTACTTC. It encodes CASQRGSQETQYF. The chain recombines TRBV27 with TRBJ2-5, with D possibly matching TRBD2 (5 bases). V lost 8 bases, J lost 2 bases, and 12 bases lay in between. The CDR3 has 13 residues. The germline V gene has CDR1 MNHEY and CDR2 SMNVEV (reference sequence).

This clonotype was recorded a few times. The gene calls are TRBV19 and TRBJ2-2, with 9 bases identical to TRBD2. J gave up 4 bases and V 8 bases, and 11 bases lay outside the gene matches. CDR1 LNHDA and CDR2 SQIVND come from the germline V gene (reference sequence). This CDR3 is 16 amino acids long. CDR3 DNA sequence: TGTGCCAGTGAGGGGGTAGCGGGAGTTACCACCGGGGAGCTGTTTTTT. Residues: CASEGVAGVTTGELFF.

There are many counts of this clonotype. This chain links TRBV5-1 with TRBJ2-3, with 12 bases fitting TRBD2. Germline V gene sequence: CDR1 SGHRS, CDR2 YFSETQ. The CDR3 spans 17 residues. The junction had 2 bases not matched to a gene; V was cut back by 0 bases and J by 0 bases. The CDR3 protein is CASSLELAGGSTDTQYF. The CDR3 DNA reads TGCGCCAGCAGCTTGGAGCTAGCGGGAGGGAGCACAGATACGCAGTATTTT.

The chain employs TRBV6-2 or TRBV6-3 and TRBJ2-3, with TRBD2 identical over 11 bases. The CDR3 spans 16 residues. Trimming cost V 6 bases and J 2 bases; bases outside gene matches: 7. Germline V CDR1 and CDR2: MNHEY, SVGEGT. CDR3 residues: CASRDGLAGDTDTQYF. CDR3 in DNA: TGTGCCAGCAGGGATGGACTAGCGGGCGACACAGATACGCAGTATTTT.

The rearrangement links TRBV28 to TRBJ2-7; 11 nucleotides line up with TRBD1. CDR3 size: 16 residues. J gave up 0 bases and V 3 bases, and 4 bases lay outside the gene matches. Per germline, CDR1 MDHEN and CDR2 SYDVKM. The CDR3 nucleotides are TGTGCCAGCAGTTTGGGACAGGGGGTTTCCTCCTACGAGCAGTACTTC. Protein: CASSLGQGVSSYEQYF.